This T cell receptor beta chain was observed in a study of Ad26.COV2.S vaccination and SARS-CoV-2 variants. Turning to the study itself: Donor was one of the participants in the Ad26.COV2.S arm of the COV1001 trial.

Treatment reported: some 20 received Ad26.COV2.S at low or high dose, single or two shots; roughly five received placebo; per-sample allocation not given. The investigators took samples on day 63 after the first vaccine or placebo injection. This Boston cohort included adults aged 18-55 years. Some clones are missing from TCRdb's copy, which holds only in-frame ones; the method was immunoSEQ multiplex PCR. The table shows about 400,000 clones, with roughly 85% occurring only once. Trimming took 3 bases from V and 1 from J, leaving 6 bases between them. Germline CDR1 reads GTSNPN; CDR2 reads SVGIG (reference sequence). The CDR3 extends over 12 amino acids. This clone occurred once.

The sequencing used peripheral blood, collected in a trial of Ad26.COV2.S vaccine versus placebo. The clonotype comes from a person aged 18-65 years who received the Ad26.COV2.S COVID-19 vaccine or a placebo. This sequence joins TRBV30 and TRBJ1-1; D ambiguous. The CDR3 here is CAWRRRNTEAFF. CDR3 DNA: TGTGCCTGGAGGCGGAGGAACACTGAAGCTTTCTTT.